The rows below give T cell receptor beta chains drawn from one sample of a study of control samples from healthy donors and cancer patients. The assay was immunoSEQ multiplex PCR, and TCRdb's table has in-frame clones only and misses some. Of roughly 150,000 clones in the sample, about 94% were seen once. Input material: blood. These receptors were collected from a woman in her 30s in good health. Both conserved end residues are part of each CDR3. D genes are given only for firm matches. Expanded clones are given a class, and other clones once, few, many or no size at all.

.	TRBV10-3	.	TRBJ2-2	CATCPPGKAGELFF	TGTGCCACCTGCCCCCCAGGGAAGGCCGGGGAGCTGTTTTTT
.	TRBV4-3	.	TRBJ1-1	CASSAHREGNTEAFF	TGCGCCAGCAGCGCCCACAGGGAGGGGAACACTGAAGCTTTCTTT
.	TRBV11-3	.	TRBJ2-3	CASSAGRTNTDTQYF	TGTGCCAGCAGCGCCGGCAGGACTAACACAGATACGCAGTATTTT
.	TRBV5-4	.	TRBJ2-1	CASSTTYNEQFF	TGTGCCAGCAGCACTACCTACAATGAGCAGTTCTTC
TRBD1	TRBV6-2/TRBV6-3	.	TRBJ1-4	CASSWLPATGPNEKLFF	TGTGCCAGCAGTTGGCTCCCCGCGACAGGGCCAAATGAAAAACTGTTTTTT
TRBD2	TRBV14	.	TRBJ2-7	CASSPHPGPRTSGTYEQYF	TGTGCCAGCAGCCCCCACCCGGGACCGAGGACTAGCGGGACGTACGAGCAGTACTTC
.	TRBV4-3	.	TRBJ1-2	CASSQETGQLGGYTF	TGCGCCAGCAGCCAAGAAACCGGGCAATTAGGGGGCTACACCTTC
.	TRBV4-1	.	TRBJ2-7	CASSHILGAYEQYF	TGCGCCAGCAGCCATATTCTAGGAGCCTACGAGCAGTACTTC
TRBD2	TRBV28	once	TRBJ2-3	CASTVGTSDRDTQYF	TGTGCCAGCACCGTAGGGACTAGCGATCGAGATACGCAGTATTTT
.	TRBV18	.	TRBJ1-6	CASSPGSYNSPLHF	TGTGCCAGCTCACCGGGCTCCTATAATTCACCCCTCCACTTT
.	TRBV4-1	.	TRBJ2-7	CASSTTGTSTYEQYF	TGCGCCAGCAGCACAACCGGGACGTCTACCTACGAGCAGTACTTC
.	TRBV4-2	once	TRBJ2-3	CASSQEFQGDTQYF	TGTGCCAGCAGCCAGGAATTCCAGGGGGATACGCAGTATTTT
.	TRBV28	.	TRBJ1-2	CASRRGFLYTF	TGTGCCAGCAGGCGTGGGTTTCTTTACACCTTC
.	TRBV13	.	TRBJ2-7	CASSLEGLPYEQYF	TGTGCCAGCAGCTTAGAGGGTCTTCCCTACGAGCAGTACTTC
.	TRBV2	few	TRBJ1-5	CASTTIGTDHSNQPQHF	TGTGCCAGCACCACAATCGGGACGGATCATAGCAATCAGCCCCAGCATTTT
TRBD1	TRBV6-5	.	TRBJ1-1	CASSTQDRVNTEAFF	TGTGCCAGCAGCACCCAGGACAGGGTGAACACTGAAGCTTTCTTT
TRBD2	TRBV9	.	TRBJ2-1	CASSVASRLASSYNEQFF	TGTGCCAGCAGCGTAGCTTCCCGACTAGCGAGCTCCTACAATGAGCAGTTCTTC
TRBD1	TRBV25-1	.	TRBJ1-4	CASSGGSGRGRGEKLFF	TGTGCCAGCAGTGGGGGATCGGGCAGGGGGCGTGGTGAAAAACTGTTTTTT
TRBD2	TRBV6-2/TRBV6-3	.	TRBJ2-1	CASSKTSGKNEQFF	TGTGCCAGCAGCAAGACTAGCGGGAAAAATGAGCAGTTCTTC
TRBD1	TRBV24-1	.	TRBJ1-2	CATSAGQGYGYTF	TGTGCCACCAGTGCGGGACAGGGCTATGGCTACACCTTC
TRBD1	TRBV5-1	once	TRBJ1-2	CASSRGQGAIYGYTF	TGCGCCAGCAGCAGAGGACAGGGGGCTATCTATGGCTACACCTTC
.	TRBV4-1	few	TRBJ2-7	CASSQSSSYEQYF	TGCGCCAGCAGCCAAAGCAGCTCCTACGAGCAGTACTTC
.	TRBV19	.	TRBJ2-1	CASSIAETTYNEQFF	TGTGCCAGTAGTATAGCTGAGACTACATACAATGAGCAGTTCTTC
.	TRBV29-1	once	TRBJ1-2	CSSRDKEGYGYTF	TGCAGCAGCCGGGACAAAGAGGGCTATGGCTACACCTTC
TRBD1	TRBV28	.	TRBJ1-1	CASRPGTGNTEAFF	TGTGCCAGCAGACCCGGGACAGGGAACACTGAAGCTTTCTTT
.	TRBV6-4	.	TRBJ2-1	CASSEGHLSYNEQFF	TGTGCCAGCAGTGAGGGACATCTCTCCTACAATGAGCAGTTCTTC
.	TRBV19	.	TRBJ2-7	CASSIVPGNPYEQYF	TGTGCCAGTAGTATAGTGCCCGGGAACCCCTACGAGCAGTACTTC
.	TRBV29-1	.	TRBJ1-1	CSVDGQGKARNTEAFF	TGCAGCGTTGACGGGCAGGGGAAGGCGCGGAACACTGAAGCTTTCTTT
.	TRBV3-1/TRBV3-2	.	TRBJ1-6	CASGRGDSVDNSPLHF	TGTGCCAGCGGTAGAGGGGATAGCGTCGATAATTCACCCCTCCACTTT
.	TRBV10-3	.	TRBJ2-3	CAIRETETLGDTQYF	TGTGCCATCAGAGAGACAGAGACTTTAGGGGATACGCAGTATTTT
.	TRBV28	once	TRBJ2-3	CASRSSAAGLTDTQYF	TGTGCCAGCAGGTCATCCGCCGCCGGGCTCACAGATACGCAGTATTTT
.	TRBV21-1	once	TRBJ2-1	CASSMNLNGATNSYNEQFF	TGTGCCAGCAGCATGAATCTCAACGGGGCGACGAACTCCTACAATGAGCAGTTCTTC
.	TRBV2	.	TRBJ1-2	CASRVQGVYGYTF	TGTGCCAGCAGGGTACAGGGTGTCTATGGCTACACCTTC
.	TRBV5-6	.	TRBJ1-6	CASSLLGTHNSPLHF	TGTGCCAGCAGCTTGTTGGGGACACACAATTCACCCCTCCACTTT
TRBD2	TRBV7-9	.	TRBJ2-1	CASSFLAGVTYNEQFF	TGTGCCAGCAGCTTTTTAGCGGGAGTTACATACAATGAGCAGTTCTTC
.	TRBV7-9	once	TRBJ1-2	CASSLELAGYTF	TGTGCCAGCAGCTTAGAGTTGGCTGGCTACACCTTC
.	TRBV28	.	TRBJ2-7	CASSLIGGGGGVQYF	TGTGCCAGCAGTTTGATAGGGGGAGGTGGGGGGGTGCAGTACTTC
TRBD1	TRBV5-1	.	TRBJ1-2	CASSGKTTGGDYGYTF	TGCGCCAGCAGCGGAAAGACCACAGGGGGCGACTATGGCTACACCTTC
TRBD1	TRBV9	.	TRBJ2-2	CASRDRGKGDTGELFF	TGTGCCAGCAGGGACAGGGGAAAGGGAGACACCGGGGAGCTGTTTTTT
.	TRBV28	.	TRBJ1-3	CASSAYQVLYAGNTIYF	TGTGCCAGCAGTGCCTATCAAGTTCTTTATGCTGGAAACACCATATATTTT
.	TRBV7-2	.	TRBJ1-5	CASSLQGDSNQPQHF	TGTGCCAGCAGCTTACAAGGGGATAGCAATCAGCCCCAGCATTTT
.	TRBV7-3	.	TRBJ1-1	CASSWANLNTEAFF	TGTGCCAGCAGCTGGGCGAACCTGAACACTGAAGCTTTCTTT
.	TRBV7-9	.	TRBJ1-6	CASSLKENSPLHF	TGTGCCAGCAGCCTAAAGGAGAATTCACCCCTCCACTTT
.	TRBV11-2	.	TRBJ1-6	CASSSREWPSNSPLHF	TGTGCCAGCAGCTCGAGGGAGTGGCCTAGTAATTCACCCCTCCACTTT
TRBD2	TRBV2	.	TRBJ2-7	CASTGLAGSYEQYF	TGTGCCAGCACTGGACTAGCGGGTTCCTACGAGCAGTACTTC
.	TRBV18	.	TRBJ1-3	CASSPTHGVGGNTIYF	TGTGCCAGCTCACCAACACACGGTGTAGGGGGAAACACCATATATTTT
TRBD2	TRBV7-2	.	TRBJ2-5	CASSFSTSGLGETQYF	TGTGCCAGCAGCTTCTCGACTAGCGGTTTAGGGGAGACCCAGTACTTC